The 18 T cell receptor beta chains below all came from one sample that was sequenced in a study of shared clonotypes between healthy human individuals (dated by TCRdb to 2019 to 2021). For the CD8 naive samples, CD45RO-negative cells were positively selected for CCR7, yielding a CD45RA+CCR7+ population from which TemRA cells were excluded. To prepare the library, the immunoSEQ multiplex PCR assay was applied. In its TCRdb copy, this immuneACCESS table keeps in-frame sequences only and misses some clones. Where compared with another copy, unresolved V genes explain less than half of these, and the others have no known cause. The sample records about 2 million clones, 85% to 95% of which are singletons. The ten largest clones capture 0.95% to 1.5% of the sample. The sample was naive CD8+ T cells sorted from blood. The sample's cell subset or site label is to be understood as: CD45RA+CCR7+. The receptor set was obtained from a man younger than 30 in good health.

The CDR3 DNA reads TGTGCCTGTGAGGGGGGGGTCTATGGCTACACCTTC. Its translation: CACEGGVYGYTF. J is TRBJ1-2 and V is TRBV30, with D perhaps TRBD1 (6 bases). The CDR3 runs to 12 residues. The V gene's germline CDR1 is GTSNPN and CDR2 SVGIG (reference sequence). V shed 6 bases and J shed 4 bases, with 12 bases lying between them.

For the CDR3, the DNA is TGCGCCAGCAGCCAAGGAGTGAACGGAAGGAACACTGAAGCTTTCTTT. Amino acids: CASSQGVNGRNTEAFF. This chain uses TRBV4-3 with TRBJ1-1, with unresolved D. This CDR3 is 16 amino acids long. Deletions cut 1 base from V and 1 base from J, with 13 bases between. The V gene's germline CDR1 is LGHNA and CDR2 YSLEER.

This sequence joins TRBV9 and TRBJ2-5; possible D gene TRBD1, 6 bases. V lost 0 bases and J 7 bases, leaving 13 bases between the germline ends. The germline V gene encodes CDR1 SGDLS and CDR2 YYNGEE. This CDR3 comprises 14 residues. CDR3 DNA sequence: TGTGCCAGCAGCGTAGAAGGGGGTCCGGGGACCCAGTACTTC. Translating gives CASSVEGGPGTQYF.

V usage is TRBV7-9 and J usage is TRBJ1-6; D gene ambiguous. Germline CDR1 and CDR2: SEHNR and FQNEAQ (reference sequence). The V and J ends lost 4 bases and 5 bases respectively, with 12 bases between them. CDR3 length: 15 residues. The CDR3 loop is CASSSDSEDNSPLHF. The DNA of the CDR3 is TGTGCCAGCAGCTCCGACTCAGAGGATAATTCACCCCTCCACTTT.

The rearrangement uses TRBV4-2 and TRBJ2-6, with D possibly called TRBD1 or TRBD2 (5 bases each). In germline, CDR1 is LGHNA, CDR2 YNFKEQ. The CDR3 runs 16 residues. Trimming took 1 base from V and 0 from J, leaving 7 bases between them. The CDR3: CASSQGGSSGANVLTF. CDR3 bases: TGTGCCAGCAGCCAAGGGGGGTCCTCTGGGGCCAACGTCCTGACTTTC.

Concerning this clone: Other nucleotide sequences in the sample specify the same CDR3. The gene calls are TRBV11-2 and TRBJ2-7; perhaps TRBD2 as D (5 bases). Trimming removed 0 bases from V and 2 bases from J, with 5 bases in between. Per germline, CDR1 SGHAT and CDR2 FQNNGV. CDR3 length: 13 amino acids. As DNA, the CDR3 is TGTGCCAGCAGCTTAGAGGAGGCCTACGAGCAGTACTTC. Its translation: CASSLEEAYEQYF.

The DNA of the CDR3 is TGTGCCAGCAGCTTAAGCCCCTCGTACGAGCAGTACTTC. Its translation is CASSLSPSYEQYF. The V call is TRBV7-3, the J call TRBJ2-7, with D unresolved. CDR1 is SGHTA and CDR2 is FQGTGA in the germline V gene. The CDR3 loop spans 13 amino acids. With 1 base removed from V and 4 bases from J, the gap between germline ends came to 8 bases.

The chain carries TRBV28 and TRBJ1-2; TRBD1 might be the D (5 bases). CDR1 MDHEN and CDR2 SYDVKM come from the germline V gene. V lost 6 bases, J lost 8 bases, and 19 bases lay in between. The CDR3 is made up of 14 amino acids. In DNA, the CDR3 is TGTGCCAGCAGCCCGGGACGGGTGCTTATGGGCTACACCTTC. Residues: CASSPGRVLMGYTF.

Worth noting for this clone: This same CDR3 is encoded by further DNA sequences in the sample. The gene calls are TRBV5-1 and TRBJ2-1; D unclear. Trimming took 2 bases from V and 1 from J, leaving 7 bases between them. The CDR3 loop spans 14 amino acids. The germline V gene has CDR1 SGHRS and CDR2 YFSETQ. CDR3 protein: CASSFSFSYNEQFF. The CDR3 DNA is TGCGCCAGCAGCTTTAGTTTTTCCTACAATGAGCAGTTCTTC.

CDR3 nucleotide sequence: TGTGCCAGCAGCTTAATATCAGGGATAGGGGAAAAACTGTTTTTT. It is translated as CASSLISGIGEKLFF. The V and J genes are TRBV7-9 and TRBJ1-4; the D gene is possibly TRBD1 (5 bases). The CDR3 is 15 amino acids. CDR1 is SEHNR, CDR2 FQNEAQ, per germline (reference sequence). V was shortened by 2 bases and J by 8 bases, with 15 bases between the two germline ends.

This chain connects TRBV7-9 to TRBJ2-7; 8 nucleotides agree with TRBD1. V shed 5 bases, J shed 3 bases, and the junction held 12 bases outside the gene matches. The CDR3 contains 16 residues. Germline-derived CDR1 and CDR2 are SEHNR and FQNEAQ (reference sequence). CDR3 sequence (DNA): TGTGCCAGCAGCGGTCCTACCCCGGGACAGGACTACGAGCAGTACTTC. Translating gives CASSGPTPGQDYEQYF.

V is TRBV5-1 and J is TRBJ2-6; D gene ambiguous. In germline, CDR1 is SGHRS, CDR2 YFSETQ. The CDR3 has 17 residues. Trimming removed 1 base from V and 4 bases from J, with 15 bases in between. Written as DNA, the CDR3 is TGCGCCAGCAGCTTGCTCACCGTTAATTCCGGGGCCAACGTCCTGACTTTC. Amino acids: CASSLLTVNSGANVLTF.

The rearrangement joins TRBV4-1 to TRBJ2-7, with 11 bases identical to TRBD1. The CDR3 runs 16 residues. Germline-derived CDR1 and CDR2 are MGHRA and YSYEKL. V dropped 0 bases and J dropped 7; count of bases not matched to a gene: 8. The CDR3 region is CASSQEAGQGAEEQYF. CDR3 nucleotide sequence: TGCGCCAGCAGCCAAGAGGCCGGACAGGGGGCGGAGGAGCAGTACTTC.

The chain joins TRBV4-3 to TRBJ2-1, with unresolved D. There are 15 residues in the CDR3. V shed 0 bases and J shed 2 bases, with 8 bases lying between them. Germline CDR1 is LGHNA and CDR2 is YSLEER. CDR3 residues: CASSQDSPAYNEQFF. The CDR3 DNA sequence: TGCGCCAGCAGCCAAGATAGTCCGGCCTACAATGAGCAGTTCTTC.

V and J are TRBV5-4 and TRBJ2-2, with 7 nucleotides matching TRBD1. CDR1 is SGHNT and CDR2 is YYREEE in the germline V gene (reference sequence). This CDR3 has 14 amino acids. The ends lost 4 bases at V and 5 bases at J; junction bases unmatched: 5. As DNA, the CDR3 is TGTGCCAGCAGCCCTGGGACAGAGACCGGGGAGCTGTTTTTT. This gives the protein CASSPGTETGELFF.

The V call is TRBV13, the J call TRBJ2-1; D remains ambiguous. With 0 bases removed from V and 8 bases from J, the gap between germline ends came to 8 bases. The V gene's germline CDR1 is PRHDT and CDR2 FYEKMQ (reference sequence). The CDR3 has 13 residues. CDR3 nucleotide sequence: TGTGCCAGCAGCTTAGGCAACCGGGATGAGCAGTTCTTC. It encodes CASSLGNRDEQFF.

J is TRBJ2-2 and V is TRBV5-6, with 8 bases matching TRBD1. After removal of 4 bases from V and 7 bases from J, the junction contained 9 bases not matched to a gene. The germline gives CDR1 SGHDT, CDR2 YYEEEE. This CDR3 has 15 residues. The CDR3 loop is CASSPLQGAVGELFF. The DNA of the CDR3 is TGTGCCAGCAGCCCTCTCCAGGGGGCGGTCGGGGAGCTGTTTTTT.

The chain carries TRBV13 and TRBJ2-5; maybe TRBD1 (7 bases). Trimming removed 0 bases from V and 4 bases from J, with 15 bases in between. In germline, CDR1 is PRHDT, CDR2 FYEKMQ (reference sequence). The CDR3 consists of 16 residues. The CDR3 DNA reads as TGTGCCAGCAGCTTAGGCGGGGCAGGGGGGCGAGAGACCCAGTACTTC. Its protein product is CASSLGGAGGRETQYF.